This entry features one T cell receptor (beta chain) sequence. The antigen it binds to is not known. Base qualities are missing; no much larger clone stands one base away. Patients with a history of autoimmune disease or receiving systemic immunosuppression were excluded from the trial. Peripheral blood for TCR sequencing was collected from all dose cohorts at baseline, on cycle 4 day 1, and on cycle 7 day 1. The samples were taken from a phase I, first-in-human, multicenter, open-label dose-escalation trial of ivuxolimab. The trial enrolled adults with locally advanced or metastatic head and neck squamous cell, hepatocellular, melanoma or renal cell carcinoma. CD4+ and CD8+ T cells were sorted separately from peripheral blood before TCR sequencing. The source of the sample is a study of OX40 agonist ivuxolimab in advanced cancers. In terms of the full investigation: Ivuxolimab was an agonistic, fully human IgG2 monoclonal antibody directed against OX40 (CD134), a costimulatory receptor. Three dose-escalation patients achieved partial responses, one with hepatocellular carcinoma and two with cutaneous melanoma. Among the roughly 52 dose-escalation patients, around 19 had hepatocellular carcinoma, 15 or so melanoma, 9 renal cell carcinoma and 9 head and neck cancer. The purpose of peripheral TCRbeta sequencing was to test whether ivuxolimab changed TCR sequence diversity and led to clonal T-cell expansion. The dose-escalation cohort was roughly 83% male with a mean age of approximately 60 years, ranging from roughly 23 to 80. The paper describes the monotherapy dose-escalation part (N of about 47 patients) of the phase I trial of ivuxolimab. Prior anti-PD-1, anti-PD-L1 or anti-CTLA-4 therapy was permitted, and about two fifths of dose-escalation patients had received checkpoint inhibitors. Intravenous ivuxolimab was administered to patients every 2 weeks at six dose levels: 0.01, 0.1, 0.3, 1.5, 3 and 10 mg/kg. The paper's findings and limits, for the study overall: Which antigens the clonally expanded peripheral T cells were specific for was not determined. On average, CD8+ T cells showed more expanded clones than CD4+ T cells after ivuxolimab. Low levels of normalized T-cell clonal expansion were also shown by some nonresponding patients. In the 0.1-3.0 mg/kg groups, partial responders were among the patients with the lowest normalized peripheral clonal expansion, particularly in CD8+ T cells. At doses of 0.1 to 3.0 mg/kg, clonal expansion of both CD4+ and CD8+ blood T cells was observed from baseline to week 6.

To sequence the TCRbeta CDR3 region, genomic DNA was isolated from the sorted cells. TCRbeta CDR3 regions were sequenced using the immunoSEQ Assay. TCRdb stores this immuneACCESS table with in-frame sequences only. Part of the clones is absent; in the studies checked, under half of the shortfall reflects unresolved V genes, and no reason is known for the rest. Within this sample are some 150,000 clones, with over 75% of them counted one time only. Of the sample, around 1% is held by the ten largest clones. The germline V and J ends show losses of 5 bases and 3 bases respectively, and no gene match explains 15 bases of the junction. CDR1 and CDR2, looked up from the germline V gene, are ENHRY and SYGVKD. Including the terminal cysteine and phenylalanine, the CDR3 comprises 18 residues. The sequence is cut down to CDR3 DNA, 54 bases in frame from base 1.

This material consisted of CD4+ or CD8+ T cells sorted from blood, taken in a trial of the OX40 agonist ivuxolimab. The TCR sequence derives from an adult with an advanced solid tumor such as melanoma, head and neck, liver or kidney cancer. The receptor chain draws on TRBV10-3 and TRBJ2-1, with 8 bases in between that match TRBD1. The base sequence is TGTGCCATCAGTCTTCAGGGGCTCGGGACAGGTGACTACAATGAGCAGTTCTTC. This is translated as CAISLQGLGTGDYNEQFF.